This T cell receptor beta chain originates from a study of identical twins. MiXCR was run by TCRdb on the 5' RACE reads, yielding one entry per CDR3 protein. The sample includes some 600,000 distinct CDR3 sequences, roughly 6.6% of them seen just once. Separately, the same data were catalogued under a study of yellow fever vaccine responses in identical twins.

This TCR was recovered from a woman between 18 and 30 years old in good health. Material: PBMCs.

CDR3 region: CSVDRPGGRADTQYF. In DNA form, the CDR3 reads TGCAGCGTTGATCGTCCAGGGGGCCGGGCAGATACGCAGTATTTT. V gene TRBV29-1 combines with J gene TRBJ2-3; 8 bases agree with TRBD1. CDR1 SQVTM and CDR2 ANQGSEA come from the germline V gene. V gave up 3 bases and J gave up 4 bases; unmatched junction bases: 9. The CDR3 totals 15 residues.